The clone carrying this T cell receptor beta chain was seen ten or more times. Its cognate antigen is unknown. This sample is part of a study of T cell repertoires in cytomegalovirus infection. Study results and limitations: CMV-specific TCR beta clonotypes restricted by HLA-C were the ones dominating the ex vivo response. Accumulated public TCR beta family frequency recognized individuals carrying CMV together with the relevant HLA.

Looked up from germline, CDR1 is SGHVS and CDR2 is FQNEAQ. V was trimmed by 3 bases and J by 3 bases, leaving 6 bases between them. CDR3 length: 13 amino acids. TCRdb passed the reads through MiXCR, listing each CDR3 protein once. The sample consists of about 400,000 distinct CDR3 sequences, 15% to 20% of them appearing once. The V gene is TRBV7-8, the J gene TRBJ1-3; D is undetermined. The sequenced material came from PBMCs. The clonotype was recovered from a human donor in good health (CMV status not recorded). Some clones in this sample may be carry-over from other donors' samples. CDR3 sequence (DNA): TGTGCCAGCAGCTTTAGTAATGGAAACACCATATATTTT. Translating gives CASSFSNGNTIYF.